The 18 T cell receptor beta chains listed next were all sequenced from one sample in a study of blood T cell repertoires in COVID-19 (TCRdb year 2020). The method behind the library was the immunoSEQ multiplex PCR assay. TCRdb holds this immuneACCESS table with in-frame rearrangements only. Some clones are missing; in checked studies, unresolved V genes explain under half, and the rest has no known cause. The sample has approximately 270,000 clones on record, 80% to 85% of them singletons. 15% to 18% of the sample lies in the top ten. The material sequenced was peripheral blood. Receptors originate from a person aged 65 to 85 with COVID-19, enrolled during active disease.

The table lists this clone with a few counts. V and J are TRBV27 and TRBJ2-7; D might be TRBD1 (8 bases). The CDR3 has 15 residues. V dropped 3 bases and J dropped 6 bases, with 18 bases sitting between them. From germline, CDR1 is MNHEY and CDR2 SMNVEV (reference sequence). The CDR3 loop is CASSFSDRGGGEQYF. In nucleotides, the CDR3 is TGTGCCAGCAGTTTCTCCGACAGGGGAGGGGGCGAGCAGTACTTC.

This sequence joins TRBV28 and TRBJ1-3; weak D call: TRBD1 (6 bases). This CDR3 spans 15 amino acids. The germline V and J ends were trimmed by 5 bases and 3 bases, with 14 bases remaining between them. Germline values: CDR1 MDHEN, CDR2 SYDVKM. The CDR3 reads CASSNQGFGGNTIYF. CDR3 in DNA: TGTGCCAGCAGTAATCAGGGGTTTGGTGGAAACACCATATATTTT.

The J gene is TRBJ1-1, the V gene TRBV12-5, with 7 positions matching TRBD1. The ends lost 5 bases at V and 4 bases at J; junction bases unmatched: 7. The CDR3 covers 14 residues. Per the germline V gene, CDR1 is LGHNT and CDR2 is FRNRAP. CDR3 DNA sequence: TGTGCTAGTGGTACAGGGGAGGCAGGCACTGAAGCTTTCTTT. This sequence encodes CASGTGEAGTEAFF.

This clone has just a few counts. V usage is TRBV9 and J usage is TRBJ2-3, with 8 bases lining up with TRBD1. The CDR3 is made up of 17 amino acids. Germline CDR1 and CDR2: SGDLS and YYNGEE. Trimming cost V 0 bases and J 3 bases; bases outside gene matches: 9. This CDR3 reads CASSVGQGARGTDTQYF. CDR3 in DNA: TGTGCCAGCAGCGTAGGGCAGGGGGCGAGGGGGACAGATACGCAGTATTTT.

This clone was observed a single time. The V call is TRBV11-2, the J call TRBJ2-3; TRBD2 aligns across 12 bases. The V and J ends lost 2 bases and 3 bases, in that order; junction bases with no gene match: 6. CDR1 is SGHAT and CDR2 is FQNNGV in the germline V gene. The CDR3 has 17 amino acids. The CDR3 sequence: CASSLFSGTSGTDTQYF. DNA of the CDR3: TGTGCCAGCAGCTTATTTTCCGGGACTAGCGGGACAGATACGCAGTATTTT.

This CDR3 is CAWSVKGASGNTIYF. The CDR3 DNA reads as TGTGCCTGGAGTGTAAAGGGGGCGAGTGGAAACACCATATATTTT. The chain recombines TRBV30 with TRBJ1-3; 7 bases are a match to TRBD1. Per the germline V gene, CDR1 is GTSNPN and CDR2 is SVGIG (reference sequence). V was pared by 0 bases and J by 3 bases, with 5 bases of the junction left unmatched. The length of the CDR3 is 15 residues.

V usage is TRBV7-9 and J usage is TRBJ2-7; 10 nucleotides line up with TRBD2. V was pared by 1 base and J by 3 bases, with 9 bases of the junction left unmatched. Germline CDR1 reads SEHNR; CDR2 reads FQNEAQ (reference sequence). The CDR3 loop spans 17 amino acids. CDR3 nucleotides: TGTGCCAGCAGCTTAGGTCCCCGGACTAGCGGAAGCTACGAGCAGTACTTC. It translates to CASSLGPRTSGSYEQYF.

The chain has TRBV6-2 or TRBV6-3 and TRBJ1-3, with 7 bases lining up with TRBD1. Unmatched junction bases numbered 10, after V lost 2 bases and J lost 0 bases. CDR3 length: 18 residues. From germline, CDR1 is MNHEY and CDR2 SVGEGT. The CDR3 bases are TGTGCCAGCAGTTACGTGCGGGACAGAGCCCACTCTGGAAACACCATATATTTT. Its translation is CASSYVRDRAHSGNTIYF.

V is TRBV10-1 and J is TRBJ1-1, with TRBD1 matching 8 bases. Unmatched junction bases numbered 6, after V lost 2 bases and J lost 1 base. CDR3 size: 16 residues. Germline assignment: CDR1 WNHNN and CDR2 SYGVQD (reference sequence). CDR3 nucleotides: TGCGCCAGCAGTGAGGCGGACAGGGTTGGGAACACTGAAGCTTTCTTT. As protein: CASSEADRVGNTEAFF.

In regard to this clone: This specimen includes other DNA sequences encoding the same CDR3. The chain employs TRBV12-3 or TRBV12-4 and TRBJ2-1; D may be TRBD1 (5 bases). The CDR3 extends over 13 amino acids. V was cut by 1 base and J by 4 bases, with 5 bases left in between. The CDR3 DNA follows: TGTGCCAGCAGTTTAGGACAGTACAATGAGCAGTTCTTC. The encoded protein is CASSLGQYNEQFF.

The chain employs TRBV10-3 and TRBJ1-5, with a tentative D call TRBD1 (6 bases). The length of the CDR3 is 14 residues. V lost 5 bases and J lost 1, with 9 bases in between. Germline loops: CDR1 ENHRY, CDR2 SYGVKD. The CDR3 coding sequence is TGTGCCATCAGTACCGACAGGAGCAATCAGCCCCAGCATTTT. The encoded protein is CAISTDRSNQPQHF.

V is TRBV4-2 and J is TRBJ1-2; unclear D gene. CDR3 size: 13 residues. Germline-derived CDR1 and CDR2 are LGHNA and YNFKEQ. Trimming pared 1 base from V and 11 bases from J, leaving 14 bases between. The CDR3 DNA is TGTGCCAGCAGCCAAGGAGATAGGGAGGAGTACACCTTC. It encodes CASSQGDREEYTF.

This clone has a single count. The rearrangement joins TRBV3-1 (or the pseudogene TRBV3-2) to TRBJ2-2; 8 nucleotides match TRBD1. Losses at the gene ends were 3 bases for V and 6 bases for J; bases not matched to a gene: 3. Looked up from germline, CDR1 is LGHDT and CDR2 is YNNKEL (reference sequence). This CDR3 is 14 amino acids long. DNA of the CDR3: TGTGCCAGCAGCCAGACAGGGGCGGCCGGGGAGCTGTTTTTT. It translates to CASSQTGAAGELFF.

The V call is TRBV7-8, the J call TRBJ2-1; the D is unclear. The germline gives CDR1 SGHVS, CDR2 FQNEAQ. V dropped 1 base and J dropped 4 bases, with 20 bases sitting between them. This CDR3 is built from 18 residues. The chain's CDR3 is CASSLVGFEDKEYNEQFF. The DNA of the CDR3 is TGTGCCAGCAGCTTAGTGGGTTTTGAGGATAAGGAATACAATGAGCAGTTCTTC.

J is TRBJ2-1 and V is TRBV30; TRBD2 matches 8 bases. The CDR3 loop spans 11 amino acids. Per germline, CDR1 GTSNPN and CDR2 SVGIG (reference sequence). The CDR3 coding sequence is TGTGGCCTAGCGGGTTACAATGAGCAGTTCTTC. It specifies CGLAGYNEQFF.

The V call is TRBV27, the J call TRBJ2-1; weak D call: TRBD2 (7 bases). CDR3 length equals 18 residues. V shed 0 bases and J shed 7 bases, with 22 bases lying between them. Germline-derived CDR1 and CDR2 are MNHEY and SMNVEV (reference sequence). The CDR3, as DNA: TGTGCCAGCAGTTTATCAGCTGTCGGGGGGACGAGGGGGAATGAGCAGTTCTTC. It specifies CASSLSAVGGTRGNEQFF.

The chain employs TRBV13 and TRBJ2-1, with 8 bases matching TRBD2. Germline V CDR1 and CDR2: PRHDT, FYEKMQ (reference sequence). V dropped 2 bases and J dropped 3; count of bases not matched to a gene: 9. This CDR3 has 17 amino acids. CDR3 loop: CASSLSVSGRGYNEQFF. The CDR3 coding sequence is TGTGCCAGCAGCTTAAGTGTGAGCGGGAGAGGCTACAATGAGCAGTTCTTC.

The chain links TRBV2 to TRBJ1-4, with 9 bases matching TRBD1. With V trimmed by 6 bases and J by 4 bases, 6 bases remained unmatched. The CDR3 contains 15 residues. Per germline, CDR1 SNHLY and CDR2 FYNNEI. The CDR3: CASRGDRVFNEKLFF. The CDR3 nucleotides are TGTGCCAGCAGGGGGGACAGGGTTTTTAATGAAAAACTGTTTTTT.